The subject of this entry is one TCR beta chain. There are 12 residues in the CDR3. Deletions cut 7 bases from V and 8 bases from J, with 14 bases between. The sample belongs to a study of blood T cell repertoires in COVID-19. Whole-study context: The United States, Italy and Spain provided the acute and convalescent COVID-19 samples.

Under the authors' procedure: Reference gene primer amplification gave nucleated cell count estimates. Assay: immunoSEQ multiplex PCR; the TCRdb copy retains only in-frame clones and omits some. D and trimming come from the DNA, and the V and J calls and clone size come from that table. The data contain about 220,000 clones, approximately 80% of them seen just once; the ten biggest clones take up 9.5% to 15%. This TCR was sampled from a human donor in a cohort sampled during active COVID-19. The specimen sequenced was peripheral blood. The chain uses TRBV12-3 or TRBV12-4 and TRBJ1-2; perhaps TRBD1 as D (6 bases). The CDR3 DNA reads TGTGCCAGCAACGACAGGCAGGGGGGCTACACCTTC. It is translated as CASNDRQGGYTF.